This T cell receptor (beta chain) was documented in a study of blood T cell repertoires in COVID-19. Across the whole study: Sites across the United States, Italy and Spain contributed samples from acute and convalescent COVID-19. PBMCs, B-cell-depleted T cells, or T cells were the source of the cDNA or gDNA that made up the material.

V lost 6 bases, J lost 3 bases, and 4 bases stayed unmatched. In germline, CDR1 is SNHLY, CDR2 FYNNEI. CDR3 length: 13 amino acids. Original analysis: Amplification of reference gene primers was used by the study to estimate nucleated cell counts. Assay used: immunoSEQ multiplex PCR; TCRdb lists only in-frame clones, some missing. From that table come the V and J calls and clone size; the DNA was used to work out D and trimming. The repertoire holds approximately 530,000 clones, with about 89% as singletons. Sequenced input: peripheral blood. The rearrangement uses TRBV2 and TRBJ1-1, with 7 bases that match TRBD1. The receptor was isolated from a woman aged 45-65 years with COVID-19, enrolled during active disease. The CDR3 region has the DNA TGTGCCAGCAGGGGGACAGCCCACACTGAAGCTTTCTTT. Its protein is CASRGTAHTEAFF.